Sequencing of this TCR beta chain was carried out in a study of a mutant IDH1 vaccine in newly diagnosed glioma. Study information: Earlier treatment was radiotherapy, temozolomide, or both, with most getting both. General observations from the study: Vaccine-induced immune responses occurred in over 80% of patients.

Time point defined: baseline, week 1 (first vaccination visit). As for treatment: pre-vaccination baseline after standard-of-care therapy. TCRdb's table, derived via immunoSEQ multiplex PCR, lists solely in-frame clones and lacks some. The sample has about 54,000 clones; roughly 80% are singletons. A note on this clone: Its antigen remains unidentified.

In germline, CDR1 is GTSNPN, CDR2 SVGIG (reference sequence). V was cut by 2 bases and J by 3 bases, with 11 bases left in between. This CDR3 has 13 amino acids. The sequence derives from a young man with glioma. The V and J genes are TRBV30 and TRBJ2-7; D is undetermined. The source was PBMCs, collected from a glioma patient treated with radiotherapy, temozolomide or both. The CDR3 region is CAWSLGSNYEQYF. DNA for the CDR3: TGTGCCTGGAGTCTGGGCTCCAACTACGAGCAGTACTTC.